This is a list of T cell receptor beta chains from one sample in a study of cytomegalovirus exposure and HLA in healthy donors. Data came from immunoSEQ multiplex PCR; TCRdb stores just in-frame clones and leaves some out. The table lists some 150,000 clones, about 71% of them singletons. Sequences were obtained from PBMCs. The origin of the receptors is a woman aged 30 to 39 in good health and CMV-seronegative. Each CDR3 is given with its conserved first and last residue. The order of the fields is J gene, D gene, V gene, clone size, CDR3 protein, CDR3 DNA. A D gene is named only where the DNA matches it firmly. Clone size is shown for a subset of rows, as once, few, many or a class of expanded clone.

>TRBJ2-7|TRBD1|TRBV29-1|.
CNVRSPDRGFYEQYF
TGCAACGTTAGATCCCCGGACAGGGGGTTTTACGAGCAGTACTTC
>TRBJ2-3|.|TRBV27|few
CASSFLASGPDTQYF
TGTGCCAGCAGTTTTCTAGCCTCTGGGCCAGATACGCAGTATTTT
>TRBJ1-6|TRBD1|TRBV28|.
CASSSPDRVYNSPLHF
TGTGCCAGCAGTTCGCCGGACAGGGTCTATAATTCACCCCTCCACTTT
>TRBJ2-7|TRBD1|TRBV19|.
CASSLGTGAYEQYF
TGCGCCAGTAGTCTGGGGACAGGGGCCTACGAGCAGTACTTC
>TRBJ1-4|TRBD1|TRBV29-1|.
CSARDRANEKLFF
TGCAGCGCCAGGGACAGGGCTAATGAAAAACTGTTTTTT
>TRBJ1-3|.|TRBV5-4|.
CASSLALPGLRNTIYF
TGTGCCAGCAGCTTGGCATTACCAGGTCTAAGAAACACCATATATTTT
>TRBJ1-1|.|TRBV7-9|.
CASSPQYTEAFF
TGTGCCAGCAGCCCACAGTACACTGAAGCTTTCTTT
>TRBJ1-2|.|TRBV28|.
CASSFLGGGYTF
TGTGCCAGCAGTTTCCTCGGTGGTGGCTACACCTTC
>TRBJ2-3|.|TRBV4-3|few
CASSQGLLAITDTQYF
TGCGCCAGCAGCCAAGGTCTTTTAGCCATCACAGATACGCAGTATTTT
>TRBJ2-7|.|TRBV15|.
CATSDARAIYEQYF
TGTGCCACCAGCGACGCGCGGGCTATCTACGAGCAGTACTTC
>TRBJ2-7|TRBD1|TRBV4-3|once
CASSQVASQGDEQYF
TGCGCCAGCAGCCAAGTTGCATCCCAGGGGGACGAGCAGTACTTC